What follows are 20 T cell receptor beta chains derived from one specimen sequenced in a study of CD8+ T cells in alopecia areata. RNA, once extracted, was reverse transcribed into cDNA for use as the sequencing template. Generated by immunoSEQ multiplex PCR, the TCRdb table keeps only in-frame clones and is missing some. The sample includes roughly 120,000 clones, none of them occurring once. Specimen: lesional skin. Source of these receptors: a C3H/HeJ mouse with alopecia areata. These mice share the MHC haplotype H2-k.

This clone showed up many times. The gene symbols are mouse symbols. The read gets to within 4 residues of the CDR3 end, and the germline J gene fills in the rest. The rearrangement uses TRBV13-3 and TRBJ2-1; the D is unclear. Per the germline V gene, CDR1 is NNHDY and CDR2 is SYVADS. V was clipped by 4 bases and J by 3 bases, with 8 bases between them. The CDR3 consists of 13 residues. CDR3 region: CASSQTTYAEQFF. The sequenced CDR3 bases are TGTGCCAGCAGTCAGACAACCTATGCT.

There are a few counts of this clone. Gene names refer to mouse genes. The CDR3: CASPRDNSAETLYF. CDR3 DNA, as far as it was read: TGTGCAAGCCCTCGGGACAATAGTGCAGAA. The chain is built from TRBV16 and TRBJ2-3; D is possibly TRBD1 (6 bases). The read ends 4 residues early relative to the CDR3; the germline J gene fills the gap. Germline CDR1 reads SGHSA; CDR2 reads FRNQAP. V was pared by 8 bases and J by 0 bases, with 12 bases between. The CDR3 consists of 14 residues.

Points on this clone: One end of the junction is discordant with germline, which a read error may explain. The gene names here belong to mouse. Read sequence stops 4 residues before the CDR3 end, and the germline J gene provides the missing end. The rearrangement joins TRBV13-3 to TRBJ1-4, with TRBD1 matching 8 bases. Germline lookup yields CDR1 NNHDY and CDR2 SYVADS. The CDR3 is 15 residues long. The sequenced CDR3 bases are TGTGGCAGCAGGAGACAGGGGAACTCCAACGAA. This codes for CGSRRQGNSNE. The full CDR3 protein is CGSRRQGNSNERLFF.

This clone has more than one count but fewer than ten. The germline and genes are mouse ones. The part of the CDR3 DNA that was read is TGTGCCAGCAGTGAGCGGACAGGGGATGGAGAA. The encoded protein is CASSERTGDGE. The entire CDR3 protein is CASSERTGDGETLYF. The chain recombines TRBV13-3 with TRBJ2-3; 9 bases agree with TRBD1. The CDR3 goes on 4 residues after the read ends, and that part is filled in from the germline J gene. The CDR3 runs to 15 residues. Germline CDR1 is NNHDY and CDR2 is SYVADS.

A remark on this clone: Mouse gene names and germline throughout. The read is 4 residues too short to cover the CDR3 end, so that end is filled in from the germline J gene. V usage is TRBV13-3 and J usage is TRBJ2-4, with 10 bases identical to TRBD2. J gave up 0 bases and V 2 bases, and 3 bases lay outside the gene matches. The CDR3 loop spans 16 amino acids. CDR1 and CDR2 (germline): NNHDY, SYVADS. The part of the CDR3 DNA that was read is TGTGCCAGCAGTGAACTGGGGGGGAGCAGTCAAAAC. Translated, it gives CASSELGGSSQN. The entire CDR3 protein reads CASSELGGSSQNTLYF.

This clone came up a few times. The genes and germline here are from mouse. The read gets to within 4 residues of the CDR3 end, and the germline J gene fills in the rest. The chain combines TRBV13-1 with TRBJ2-1; 8 nucleotides line up with TRBD1. Looked up from germline, CDR1 is NSHNY and CDR2 is SYGAGN. Trimming at V came to 3 bases and at J to 3 bases, leaving 2 bases not matched to a gene. CDR3 length: 14 amino acids. The covered CDR3 bases are TGTGCCAGCAGTGTGGGACAGGTCTATGCT. Its translation is CASSVGQVYA. In full, the CDR3 is CASSVGQVYAEQFF.

This clone occurred a few times. Any gene name here is a mouse gene name. The read ends 4 residues before the CDR3 terminus; that terminus is restored from the germline J gene. V usage is TRBV17 and J usage is TRBJ2-7, with D perhaps matching TRBD2 (5 bases). CDR3 length equals 15 residues. Trimming removed 2 bases at V and 0 bases at J, with 11 bases between. Germline CDR1 and CDR2: MNHDT and YYDKIL. Incomplete CDR3 DNA: TGTGCTAGCAGTAGAAAGGACTCGAGCTCCTAT. Translation: CASSRKDSSSY. The full CDR3 is CASSRKDSSSYEQYF.

This clone has just a few counts. Gene names are the mouse ones. The sequenced part of the CDR3 DNA is TGTGCCAGTCGGGACAATCAAAAC. Its translation: CASRDNQN. In full, the CDR3 is CASRDNQNTLYF. The chain joins TRBV13-3 to TRBJ2-4; maybe TRBD1 (6 bases). Coverage ceases 4 residues before the CDR3 finishes, and the germline J gene fills in the end. This CDR3 contains 12 residues. Between the trimmed V and J ends, which lost 8 bases and 2 bases, there was a span of 9 bases. The germline CDR1 and CDR2 sequences are NNHDY and SYVADS.

Note on this clone: The germline and genes are mouse ones. The CDR3 end lies 4 residues beyond the end of the read and is filled in from the germline J gene. V usage is TRBV16 and J usage is TRBJ1-2; 9 nucleotides align to TRBD1. V lost 5 bases and J lost 3; bases outside the gene matches: 7. The CDR3 is made up of 15 amino acids. CDR1 SGHSA and CDR2 FRNQAP come from the germline V gene. CDR3 loop: CASSPAGTGHSDYTF. Incomplete CDR3 DNA: TGTGCAAGCAGCCCCGCCGGGACAGGGCACTCC. Variable domain in full (rest from reference TRBV16 and TRBJ1-2): NAGVIQTPRHKVTGKGQEATLWCEPISGHSAVFWYRQTIVQGLEFLTYFRNQAPIDDSGMPKERFSAQMPNQSHSTLKIQSTQPQDSAVYLCASSPAGTGHSDYTFGSGTRLLVI.

This clone was seen a few times. Genes and germline come from the mouse. Read coverage stops 4 residues before the CDR3 terminus; the germline J gene supplies the remainder. This sequence joins TRBV13-3 and TRBJ2-1; 7 positions agree with TRBD2. V shed 3 bases, J shed 0 bases, and the junction held 6 bases outside the gene matches. This CDR3 has 16 amino acids. CDR1 is NNHDY and CDR2 is SYVADS in the germline V gene. CDR3 in amino acids: CASSGAGGNNYAEQFF. Partial CDR3 DNA: TGTGCCAGCAGTGGGGCTGGGGGAAATAACTATGCT.

On this clone: Genes and germline are mouse. The covered CDR3 bases are TGTGCCAGCAGTGAGTGGGGGGGTCAAGAC. Translating gives CASSEWGGQD. The CDR3 as a whole reads CASSEWGGQDTQYF. The chain couples TRBV19 to TRBJ2-5; TRBD2 aligns across 8 bases. With the read ending 4 residues before the CDR3 end, the germline J gene is used to fill in that end. Germline CDR1 reads FNHDT; CDR2 reads SITEND (reference sequence). The V and J ends lost 4 bases and 3 bases, in that order; junction bases with no gene match: 4. The CDR3 consists of 14 residues.

This clone was seen a handful of times. The genes are named according to mouse. Coverage ceases 4 residues before the CDR3 finishes, and the germline J gene fills in the end. The genes are TRBV19 and TRBJ2-1; a weak D match, TRBD2 (7 bases). The CDR3 extends over 13 amino acids. Germline values: CDR1 FNHDT, CDR2 SITEND (reference sequence). The CDR3 bases that were read are TGTGCCAGCATCCCCGGGGGGCGCGCT. Its translation is CASIPGGRA. The full-length CDR3 reads as CASIPGGRAEQFF.

A note on this clone: Any gene name here is a mouse gene name. From the germline J gene comes the end of the CDR3, since the read stops 4 residues before it. Other DNA sequences from this sample encode an identical CDR3 as well. The chain is built from TRBV19 and TRBJ2-5; tentatively, D is TRBD2 (5 bases). The CDR3 is 13 amino acids. Germline assignment: CDR1 FNHDT and CDR2 SITEND (reference sequence). The chain's CDR3 is CASSIRWEDTQYF. The CDR3 DNA, read in part, is TGTGCCAGCAGTATTCGCTGGGAAGAC.

About this clone itself: Gene names and germline match the mouse. The DNA ends 4 residues before the CDR3 does, and the rest of the CDR3 is filled in from the germline J gene. The V and J genes are TRBV1 and TRBJ2-3; TRBD2 matches 11 bases. The germline V gene encodes CDR1 NSQYPW and CDR2 LRSPGD (reference sequence). The CDR3 is made up of 17 amino acids. V gave up 3 bases and J gave up 0 bases; unmatched junction bases: 5. The sequenced part of the CDR3 DNA is TGCACCTGCAGTGCCAAGGACTGGGGGGAGAGTGCAGAA. It encodes CTCSAKDWGESAE. The entire CDR3 is CTCSAKDWGESAETLYF.

This clone showed up just a few times. Gene names and germline refer to mouse. The CDR3: CASSDGQGATYEQYF. Incomplete CDR3 DNA: TGTGCCAGCAGTGACGGGCAGGGGGCAACCTAT. The gene calls are TRBV13-3 and TRBJ2-7; 8 bases align to TRBD1. The CDR3 is cut off 4 residues early in the read; its end comes from the germline J gene. This CDR3 is 15 amino acids long. CDR1 is NNHDY, CDR2 SYVADS, per germline. The V gene end was trimmed by 2 bases and the J gene end by 2 bases; junction bases not matched to a gene: 6.

This clone has at least ten counts. Gene names refer to mouse genes. The read halts 4 residues ahead of the CDR3 end, with the missing end drawn from the germline J gene. The chain uses TRBV13-3 and TRBJ1-1; TRBD1 might be the D (6 bases). This CDR3 is 13 amino acids long. Germline loops: CDR1 NNHDY, CDR2 SYVADS. CDR3 loop: CASSDSRGAEVFF. The CDR3 DNA, read in part, is TGTGCCAGCAGTGACTCCAGGGGTGCA.

As to this clone: Genes here carry mouse names. The read stops 4 residues short of the end of the CDR3; the missing end is completed from the germline J gene. The chain carries TRBV1 and TRBJ2-2, with D possibly being TRBD1 (5 bases). V lost 0 bases to trimming and J lost 4 bases, with 9 bases between them. The CDR3 covers 15 residues. Germline V gene data show CDR1 as NSQYPW and CDR2 as LRSPGD (reference sequence). The CDR3 bases that were read are TGCACCTGCAGTGCAGATCAAAGGGGCACCGGG. It encodes CTCSADQRGTG. The CDR3 in its entirety is CTCSADQRGTGQLYF.

Turning to this clone: Mouse gene names and germline throughout. The sequenced fragment ends 4 residues before the CDR3 boundary, so the rest is inferred from the germline J gene. The chain uses TRBV13-3 and TRBJ1-4; 10 bases map to TRBD1. This CDR3 contains 16 residues. With V trimmed by 3 bases and J by 4 bases, 6 bases remained unmatched. CDR1 and CDR2 from the germline V gene are NNHDY and SYVADS. CDR3 in amino acids: CASSGTGGRFNERLFF. The sequenced part of the CDR3 DNA is TGTGCCAGCAGTGGGACAGGGGGGAGATTCAACGAA.

Only a few counts were recorded for this clone. Gene names are mouse gene names. The CDR3 extends 4 residues past the end of the read, so its final part is completed from the germline J gene. The chain recombines TRBV19 with TRBJ1-4; TRBD1 aligns across 7 bases. This CDR3 is built from 14 residues. Losses at the gene ends were 10 bases for V and 1 base for J; bases not matched to a gene: 7. Germline lookup yields CDR1 FNHDT and CDR2 SITEND (reference sequence). The DNA read from the CDR3 is TGTGCCGTCGACAGGGCCTCTTCCAACGAA. Translated: CAVDRASSNE. The CDR3, in full, reads CAVDRASSNERLFF. Full variable domain (remainder filled in from reference TRBV19 and TRBJ1-4): GGIITQTPKFLIGQEGQKLTLKCQQNFNHDTMYWYRQDSGKGLRLIYYSITENDLQKGDLSEGYDASREKKSSFSLTVTSAQKNEMAVFLCAVDRASSNERLFFGHGTKLSVL.

This clone was observed a few times. Any gene name here is a mouse gene name. The read halts 4 residues ahead of the CDR3 end, with the missing end drawn from the germline J gene. The rearrangement joins TRBV13-3 to TRBJ1-2; TRBD1 agrees at 10 bases. Unmatched junction bases numbered 7, after V lost 4 bases and J lost 4 bases. CDR3 length equals 15 residues. The germline gives CDR1 NNHDY, CDR2 SYVADS. The CDR3 DNA, read in part, is TGTGCCAGCAGTCGACAGGGGGCGCAGAGCTCC. Translated: CASSRQGAQSS. The whole CDR3 reads CASSRQGAQSSDYTF.